The sequence of this T cell receptor beta chain was determined in a study of T cell changes during pregnancy in multiple sclerosis. Per germline, CDR1 GTSNPN and CDR2 SVGIG (reference sequence). CDR3 length: 11 amino acids. V shed 7 bases and J shed 1 base, with 4 bases lying between them. Assay: immunoSEQ multiplex PCR; the TCRdb copy retains only in-frame clones and omits some. In the table there are under 85,000 clones, around nine tenths of which are singletons. The chain couples TRBV30 to TRBJ2-2; D unclear. This clonotype originated in a female donor with multiple sclerosis, enrolled in a pregnancy study. Material: CD4+ T cells from peripheral blood mononuclear cells, obtained before pregnancy. Here the CDR3 DNA reads TGTGCCTCAGGGAACACCGGGGAGCTGTTTTTT. Its translation: CASGNTGELFF.